This is a list of T cell receptor beta chains from one sample in a study of monozygotic twins with inflammatory bowel disease. Reanalyzing the 5' RACE reads, TCRdb keeps one entry per CDR3 protein, without DNA. The sample has around 40,000 distinct CDR3 sequences. Source material: blood. Receptors originate from a human donor with ulcerative colitis or Crohn's disease, or a healthy co-twin of an affected twin (not recorded which). Each CDR3 is given with its conserved first and last residue. Each record gives: V gene, J gene, CDR3 protein.

>TRBV12-3/TRBV12-4|TRBJ1-1
CASSLDTGRWTEAFF
>TRBV20-1|TRBJ1-2
CSARETPGVDYGYTF
>TRBV5-1|TRBJ1-6
CASRDGEAPLHF
>TRBV27|TRBJ1-5
CASKNIRDPGRNQPQHF
>TRBV30|TRBJ2-3
CAWSVWAGAITDTQYF
>TRBV20-1|TRBJ1-5
CSALLLSGSSNQPQHF
>TRBV28|TRBJ2-1
CASETPGYEQFF
>TRBV6-2/TRBV6-3|TRBJ2-1
CASSPRDRGINEQFF
>TRBV29-1|TRBJ2-1
CSVEHRDSYNEQFF
>TRBV20-1|TRBJ2-1
CSARVSSGNYNEQFF
>TRBV20-1|TRBJ2-1
CSARVEAGVAREQFF
>TRBV20-1|TRBJ1-1
CSAETGTANTEAFF
>TRBV6-6|TRBJ2-4
CASSSEAQWDIQYF
>TRBV11-2|TRBJ2-3
CASSPVLAGDTDTQYF
>TRBV28|TRBJ2-1
CASSLRGLVNEQFF
>TRBV20-1|TRBJ2-7
CSAGPGQGLYEQYF
>TRBV20-1|TRBJ1-6
CSARDFPGRGRDSPLHF
>TRBV6-1|TRBJ2-7
CASSGSPGAGPYEQYF
>TRBV6-4|TRBJ2-1
CASRELAGGPNEQFF
>TRBV28|TRBJ1-4
CASSFRRVSLPSKEKLFF
>TRBV19|TRBJ1-2
CARYNRTAEIYGYTF
>TRBV10-3|TRBJ2-1
CAISEGVASGDNEQFF
>TRBV7-6|TRBJ1-2
CASSLPTGFGYTF
>TRBV2|TRBJ1-1
CASNSLAGQRNTEAFF
>TRBV28|TRBJ2-7
CASNRATGLSYEQYF
>TRBV5-4|TRBJ2-7
CASSLVGTGSSEQYF
>TRBV6-5|TRBJ1-1
CASSFRDRGEAFF
>TRBV6-2/TRBV6-3|TRBJ1-2
CASSYLGVSGDSITNYGYTF
>TRBV5-1|TRBJ2-7
CASSVNLRDEQYF
>TRBV10-3|TRBJ2-5
CAISESLAGGRTQYF
>TRBV12-3/TRBV12-4|TRBJ1-6
CASSLGSRASPLHF
>TRBV25-1|TRBJ2-5
CASSEMGPKTQYF
>TRBV7-9|TRBJ2-5
CASSSQLTGLETQYF
>TRBV29-1|TRBJ2-7
CSVGGTSGSYEQYF
>TRBV4-3|TRBJ2-2
CASSQVLEDTGELFF
>TRBV5-1|TRBJ1-1
CASSPDGTGGPEAFF
>TRBV19|TRBJ2-3
CASTQVAGADTQYF
>TRBV12-3/TRBV12-4|TRBJ1-2
CASSPSGVSNYGYTF
>TRBV7-9|TRBJ2-5
CASSSGLAGGYQETQYF
>TRBV12-3/TRBV12-4|TRBJ2-3
CASSLGQGVTDTQYF
>TRBV4-1|TRBJ2-7
CASSQADYGAYEQYF
>TRBV4-1|TRBJ1-5
CASSQVIGVNQPQHF
>TRBV28|TRBJ1-1
CASSFAGAMNTEAFF
>TRBV20-1|TRBJ2-1
CSAEGTSGEQFF
>TRBV5-6|TRBJ1-5
CASSLFDREDQPQHF
>TRBV5-4|TRBJ2-1
CASSLGGLGYNEQFF
>TRBV7-2|TRBJ2-2
CASSVTGLAGGFNTGELFF
>TRBV18|TRBJ2-4
CASSPVLPSEVKNIQYF